Following are 11 T cell receptor beta chains from one sample sequenced in a study of beta chain features in type 1 diabetes. Study results and caveats: Type 1 diabetes patients showed a moderate but significant shortening of TCRB CDR3s in all four CD4+ subsets.

The antigens of these receptors remain unknown. The investigators reverse transcribed all of the isolated RNA, so they sequenced expressed TCRB transcripts. Clones were sequenced by immunoSEQ multiplex PCR, and TCRdb holds only the in-frame ones, with some missing. The sample shows a few hundred thousand clones, about 12% of them seen only once. The sample taken for sequencing was naive CD4+ T cells from blood. Source of these receptors: a woman aged 18-35 years with type 1 diabetes.

This clone was seen more than once but under ten times. The V gene is TRBV30, the J gene TRBJ2-1; TRBD2 matches at 9 bases. Germline CDR1 and CDR2: GTSNPN and SVGIG (reference sequence). V gave up 0 bases and J gave up 5 bases; unmatched junction bases: 11. CDR3 length equals 17 residues. CDR3 sequence (DNA): TGTGCCTGGAGTGTAACTTCGTTGTCTAGCGGGAACAATGAGCAGTTCTTC. This sequence encodes CAWSVTSLSSGNNEQFF.

This clone was counted only a few times. The chain is built from TRBV5-6 and TRBJ1-2; weak D call: TRBD1 (6 bases). From germline, CDR1 is SGHDT and CDR2 YYEEEE. Trimming left V 0 bases short and J 8 bases short, with 17 bases between. This CDR3 spans 15 amino acids. The DNA of the CDR3 is TGTGCCAGCAGCTTGGTGCGGGGGCGTTTATTGGGCTACACCTTC. Its translation is CASSLVRGRLLGYTF.

The genes are TRBV7-2 and TRBJ1-3, with TRBD1 matching over 7 bases. Trimming took 7 bases from V and 4 from J; bases not matched to a gene: 10. Germline values: CDR1 SGHTA, CDR2 FQGNSA. This CDR3 has 15 residues. CDR3 nucleotide sequence: TGTGCCAGCAACAAAGACAGGGCGCGGGGAAACACCATATATTTT. Protein: CASNKDRARGNTIYF.

The rearrangement uses TRBV11-3 and TRBJ2-7; D is perhaps TRBD1 (5 bases). The ends were cut back, 5 bases at V and 5 bases at J, with 13 bases in the middle. Germline-derived CDR1 and CDR2 are SGHNT and YENEEA. The length of the CDR3 is 13 residues. The CDR3 DNA follows: TGTGCCAGCAGCCCCAGTCAGGGCCACGAGCAGTACTTC. Translation gives CASSPSQGHEQYF.

The V and J genes are TRBV19 and TRBJ1-6, with D uncertain. This CDR3 has 14 amino acids. Germline lookup yields CDR1 LNHDA and CDR2 SQIVND (reference sequence). V lost 3 bases and J lost 7, with 10 bases in between. The CDR3 DNA sequence: TGTGCCAGTAGTATTCGGACGGGAAATTCACCCCTCCACTTT. Protein sequence: CASSIRTGNSPLHF.

Remarks on this clone: The same CDR3 also results from other DNA sequences found in this sample. The rearrangement links TRBV29-1 to TRBJ1-5; no definite D call. Trimming shortened V by 1 base and J by 6 bases, and 10 bases separated the two germline ends. CDR3 length: 13 amino acids. Germline V lookup: CDR1 SQVTM, CDR2 ANQGSEA. The CDR3 nucleotides are TGCAGCGTTGAAGCGGGGATCGGTCAGCCCCAGCATTTT. This codes for CSVEAGIGQPQHF.

The chain recombines TRBV14 with TRBJ2-2, with unresolved D. Germline CDR1 is SGHDN and CDR2 is FVKESK. V was shortened by 1 base and J by 6 bases, with 6 bases between the two germline ends. CDR3 length: 13 residues. The CDR3 reads CASSQGSAGELFF. Here the CDR3 DNA reads TGTGCCAGCAGCCAAGGGTCGGCCGGGGAGCTGTTTTTT.

The rearrangement uses TRBV5-1 and TRBJ2-1; 11 bases are shared with TRBD2. With 3 bases clipped from V and 8 bases from J, the junction kept 7 bases outside the gene matches. The CDR3 consists of 15 residues. CDR1 and CDR2 from the germline V gene are SGHRS and YFSETQ. CDR3 DNA: TGCGCCAGCAGCTACCTAGCGGGAGGATTACATGAGCAGTTCTTC. This sequence encodes CASSYLAGGLHEQFF.

V is TRBV30 and J is TRBJ2-5, with 10 positions matching TRBD2. In germline, CDR1 is GTSNPN, CDR2 SVGIG (reference sequence). This CDR3 has 15 residues. The V gene end was trimmed by 0 bases and the J gene end by 3 bases; junction bases not matched to a gene: 4. The CDR3: CAWSVGLAGEETQYF. The CDR3 nucleotides are TGTGCCTGGAGTGTAGGGCTAGCGGGAGAAGAGACCCAGTACTTC. The full variable domain, its missing parts supplied by reference TRBV30 and TRBJ2-5, is SQTIHQWPATLVQPVGSPLSLECTVEGTSNPNLYWYRQAAGRGLQLLFYSVGIGQISSEVPQNLSASRPQDRQFILSSKKLLLSDSGFYLCAWSVGLAGEETQYFGPGTRLLVL.

V gene TRBV7-9 combines with J gene TRBJ2-1; TRBD2 aligns across 8 bases. Germline V gives CDR1 SEHNR, CDR2 FQNEAQ (reference sequence). With 7 bases clipped from V and 0 bases from J, the junction kept 5 bases outside the gene matches. The CDR3 contains 15 residues. The CDR3 spells CASTGGGSSYNEQFF. CDR3 coding DNA: TGTGCCAGCACCGGGGGGGGCAGCTCCTACAATGAGCAGTTCTTC.

This clone was seen a handful of times. This chain connects TRBV2 to TRBJ2-7; D gene unclear. CDR1 and CDR2 from the germline V gene are SNHLY and FYNNEI. V was cut by 7 bases and J by 3 bases, with 10 bases left in between. The CDR3 runs 12 residues. The CDR3 DNA follows: TGTGCCAGCACCAGAACGGGCTACGAGCAGTACTTC. It is translated as CASTRTGYEQYF.